This T cell receptor beta chain was profiled in a study of cytomegalovirus exposure and HLA in healthy donors. TCRdb's copy holds only in-frame clones and misses some; the assay was immunoSEQ multiplex PCR. The sample yields under 250,000 clones, around 87% seen once. The germline CDR1 and CDR2 sequences are MDHEN and SYDVKM. The CDR3 has 14 residues. The ends were cut back, 5 bases at V and 1 base at J, with 12 bases in the middle. As regards this clone: Other DNA sequences in this specimen translate into the identical CDR3.

Specimen: PBMCs. V gene TRBV28 combines with J gene TRBJ2-7; the D gene is possibly TRBD1 (6 bases). This TCR was sampled from a woman aged 18-30 years in good health and CMV-seropositive. This chain's CDR3 is CASSPRGGSYEQYF. CDR3 sequence (DNA): TGTGCCAGCAGTCCCAGGGGCGGATCCTACGAGCAGTACTTC.